This T cell receptor beta chain was documented in a study of identical twins. Germline CDR1 and CDR2: LGHDT and YNNKEL (reference sequence). The length of the CDR3 is 17 residues. The V end was cut by 1 base, the J end by 3 bases, with 15 bases between. TCRdb reprocessed the 5' RACE reads with MiXCR, giving one entry per CDR3 protein. The sample has roughly 230,000 distinct CDR3 sequences, approximately 8.6% seen once. As for this clonotype: Antigen specificity is unknown.

Overall study findings and caveats: Beta out-of-frame sequences showed weaker excess sharing between twins. It was out-of-frame TCR alpha sharing in monozygotic twins that models underestimated. Diverse VJ usage suggested most zero-insertion clonotypes were not invariant T cells. Instead of following the same donors, the conclusions were based on cross-sectional statistical analysis.

The sample was also reused in another study, on yellow fever vaccine responses in identical twins.

The sample comprised CD8+ T cells sorted from blood. The chain uses TRBV3-1 and TRBJ2-2, with D maybe TRBD1 (6 bases). The receptor's source is a woman aged 18-29 years in good health. For the CDR3, the DNA is TGTGCCAGCAGCCAAGTATATGGGGACAAGGACACCGGGGAGCTGTTTTTT. This codes for CASSQVYGDKDTGELFF.